Given below is one T cell receptor (beta chain) in context. Its target is not known. This sample is part of a study of shared clonotypes between healthy human individuals. At the level of the study: The cohort comprised a couple of women and a few men. Their ages spanned 18 to 49 years.

Each of the donors was a healthy adult who was HIV-negative and had not had a recent acute infection or vaccination. Nashville, Tennessee was home to all donors, each a Caucasian adult. Study outcomes and limitations: Naive CD4 clonotype sharing across several donors was about 5.3%.

Germline CDR1 and CDR2: SGHVS and FQNEAQ. Trimming shortened V by 5 bases and J by 3 bases, and 20 bases separated the two germline ends. This CDR3 has 17 residues. Here immunoSEQ multiplex PCR was the method, and the copy in TCRdb shows in-frame clones only, minus some. Of about 2.4 million clones listed, 93% are singletons. Sequenced: naive CD4+ T cells from PBMCs. Subset denoted: CD45RA+ positively selected. The chain carries TRBV7-8 and TRBJ1-5; D is unclear. The receptor was isolated from a man aged 18 to 30 in good health. Some clones in this sample may be carry-over from other donors' samples. CDR3 in DNA: TGTGCCAGCAGCCCCTGGGGAGGGAGGAGTTCCAATCAGCCCCAGCATTTT. Translating it yields CASSPWGGRSSNQPQHF.